One sample yielded the 8 T cell receptor beta chains listed below, sequenced in a study of T cell responses to AZD1222 COVID-19 vaccine. TCRdb's table, derived via immunoSEQ multiplex PCR, lists solely in-frame clones and lacks some. The sample lists tens of thousands of clones, roughly 92% occurring once. The sample in question was peripheral blood, obtained 28 days after the second AZD1222 dose. These receptors were taken from an adult who received the AZD1222 COVID-19 vaccine.

V is TRBV5-1 and J is TRBJ2-1, with 11 bases matching TRBD2. The germline gives CDR1 SGHRS, CDR2 YFSETQ. V shed 1 base and J 4 bases; nucleotides not matched to a gene: 4. This CDR3 is 16 amino acids long. CDR3 in DNA: TGCGCCAGCAGCTTGTCCCTAGCGGGGGGTTACAATGAGCAGTTCTTC. It specifies CASSLSLAGGYNEQFF.

CDR3 residues: CASSYGQGSYGYTF. The CDR3 DNA sequence: TGTGCCAGCAGCTATGGACAGGGGAGTTATGGCTACACCTTC. This chain uses TRBV5-4 with TRBJ1-2, with 9 bases identical to TRBD1. This CDR3 contains 14 residues. V shed 3 bases, J shed 5 bases, and the junction held 5 bases outside the gene matches. Germline-derived CDR1 and CDR2 are SGHNT and YYREEE (reference sequence).

V usage is TRBV7-2 and J usage is TRBJ2-5; D may correspond to TRBD1 or TRBD2 (5 bases each). Germline V lookup: CDR1 SGHTA, CDR2 FQGNSA. Trimming shortened V by 5 bases and J by 2 bases, and 21 bases separated the two germline ends. CDR3 length: 17 amino acids. The chain's CDR3 is CASSRGAGGGRQETQYF. The CDR3 DNA reads TGTGCCAGCAGCAGAGGGGCGGGCGGCGGTCGGCAAGAGACCCAGTACTTC.

J is TRBJ1-3 and V is TRBV11-3, with D uncertain. CDR3 size: 15 residues. V lost 7 bases and J 0 bases, leaving 13 bases between the germline ends. Looked up from germline, CDR1 is SGHNT and CDR2 is YENEEA. The CDR3: CASTVSLGSGNTIYF. The DNA of the CDR3 is TGTGCCAGCACCGTGTCGCTTGGCTCTGGAAACACCATATATTTT.

The chain employs TRBV4-3 and TRBJ1-4; 9 bases match TRBD1. The CDR3 runs to 15 residues. Germline CDR1 reads LGHNA; CDR2 reads YSLEER. The V gene end was trimmed by 3 bases and the J gene end by 6 bases; junction bases not matched to a gene: 5. CDR3 region: CASSQGDRDDEKLFF. For the CDR3, the DNA is TGCGCCAGCAGCCAGGGGGACAGGGACGATGAAAAACTGTTTTTT.

This chain joins TRBV24-1 and TRBJ2-6; tentatively, D is TRBD2 (6 bases). Germline V gene lookup returns CDR1 KGHDR and CDR2 SFDVKD. Trimming cost V 3 bases and J 2 bases, with 10 bases left between them. The CDR3 contains 16 residues. The CDR3 DNA sequence: TGTGCCACCAGTGATCCCCCGGGAGCTGGGGCCAACGTCCTGACTTTC. This sequence encodes CATSDPPGAGANVLTF.

This sequence joins TRBV29-1 and TRBJ2-7, with 7 bases matching TRBD1. Germline values: CDR1 SQVTM, CDR2 ANQGSEA. V shed 0 bases and J 4 bases; nucleotides not matched to a gene: 9. This CDR3 comprises 15 residues. The CDR3 nucleotides are TGCAGCGTTGAAGATTCTGAGACAGGGTTATACGAGCAGTACTTC. As protein: CSVEDSETGLYEQYF.

The J gene is TRBJ1-1, the V gene TRBV7-3; no clear D gene. This CDR3 region has 13 residues. The germline V and J ends were trimmed by 4 bases and 1 base, with 7 bases remaining between them. Germline values: CDR1 SGHTA, CDR2 FQGTGA. CDR3 DNA sequence: TGTGCCAGCAGCTCACAGTGGAACACTGAAGCTTTCTTT. It yields the protein CASSSQWNTEAFF.